This T cell receptor (beta chain) derives from a study of immune evolution from preneoplasia to lung adenocarcinoma. V shed 4 bases, J shed 2 bases, and the junction held 7 bases outside the gene matches. Germline CDR1 is LNHDA and CDR2 is SQIVND (reference sequence). CDR3 length: 16 residues. Assay: immunoSEQ multiplex PCR; the TCRdb copy retains only in-frame clones and omits some. The sample contains 37,000 or so clones, 74% of which appear only once. The sequenced material came from FFPE invasive lung adenocarcinoma tissue. This receptor was obtained from a person aged 55-75 years with lung adenocarcinoma. The chain carries TRBV19 and TRBJ2-4; 8 nucleotides match TRBD1. The DNA for the CDR3 is TGTGCCAGTAGTAAGGACAGGGATAAGTCCAAAAACATTCAGTACTTC. Translating gives CASSKDRDKSKNIQYF.